Sequencing of this T cell receptor (beta chain) was carried out in a study of blood T cell repertoires in COVID-19. V trimming: 5 bases; J trimming: 5 bases; junction bases outside the gene matches: 11. The CDR3 length is 16 residues. Germline CDR1 is SGHTA and CDR2 is FQGNSA. Sequencing was performed with immunoSEQ multiplex PCR; in TCRdb, only in-frame clones are kept and a portion is missing. The sample carries some 190,000 clones, about 76% recorded once. This sequence joins TRBV7-2 and TRBJ2-3, with 9 bases identical to TRBD2. This TCR derives from a woman aged 50 to 60 with active or convalescent COVID-19. Sequenced input: peripheral blood. Here the CDR3 DNA reads TGTGCCAGCAGCCCGAGGGCGGGGGGGCATGGAGATACGCAGTATTTT. Translated, it gives CASSPRAGGHGDTQYF.